This T cell receptor (beta chain) was sequenced for a study of T cells expressing NK-cell markers. Germline CDR1 SGHKS, CDR2 YYEKEE (reference sequence). This CDR3 is 15 amino acids long. TCR beta cDNA was generated via 5'RACE template switching incorporating UMIs. TCRdb re-called the 5' RACE reads and shows each CDR3 protein once, DNA omitted. The sample has approximately 460,000 distinct CDR3 sequences. Material for sequencing was blood T cells: a sorted CD56 or NKG2C T cell subset, CD4+ or CD8+ T cells, or bulk PBMC T cells (not recorded which). The sequence came from a woman aged 18 to 75 in good health. V is TRBV5-5 and J is TRBJ2-1; TCRdb returns TRBD2, unconfirmable since there is no DNA. This chain's CDR3 is CASSLVQRAYNEQFF.